Sequencing of this TCR beta chain was carried out in a study of cytomegalovirus exposure and HLA in healthy donors. Study-wide findings and caveats: In vitro confirmation showed a few CMV-associated chains to be CMV antigen specific.

The repertoire was sequenced with immunoSEQ multiplex PCR; TCRdb's copy has only in-frame clones and lacks some. The table shows over 130,000 clones, with about 87% occurring only once. The validation cohort, a group of 100 to 150 subjects, included the donors and was separate from the roughly 700-subject first cohort. To note about this clone: Its antigen is currently unknown.

Germline CDR1 is MNHEY and CDR2 is SVGAGI. V dropped 5 bases and J dropped 0 bases, with 10 bases sitting between them. The CDR3 sequence is 14 residues long. This clonotype was sampled from a young man in good health and CMV-seropositive. Material for sequencing was PBMCs. V usage is TRBV6-5 and J usage is TRBJ1-1; no clear D. CDR3 residues: CASSNPTLNTEAFF. The CDR3 DNA reads TGTGCCAGCAGTAATCCGACACTGAACACTGAAGCTTTCTTT.